Below, 22 T cell receptor beta chains from the same sample are listed, as sequenced in a study of beta chain features in type 1 diabetes. These receptors lack a known antigen. Overall study findings and caveats: Shortening of TCRB CDR3s, moderate but significant, appeared in all four CD4+ subsets of Type 1 diabetes patients.

Investigators reverse transcribed all isolated RNA, so they sequenced expressed TCRB transcripts. The assay was immunoSEQ multiplex PCR, and TCRdb's table has in-frame clones only and misses some. Of around 710,000 clones listed, roughly 12% are singletons. The material sequenced was naive CD4+ T cells from blood. These receptors were collected from a young man with type 1 diabetes.

This clone was seen only a few times. The sample has other DNA sequences that encode this CDR3 too. The chain links TRBV7-2 to TRBJ2-7; D call uncertain. The germline V gene encodes CDR1 SGHTA and CDR2 FQGNSA. The CDR3 sequence is 11 residues long. The V gene lost 5 bases and the J gene lost 3 bases, with 5 bases spanning the gap. CDR3 region: CASSLLYEQYF. CDR3 coding DNA: TGTGCCAGCAGCCTCCTCTACGAGCAGTACTTC.

V and J are TRBV9 and TRBJ2-5, with D possibly being TRBD1 or TRBD2 (5 bases each). The DNA end is a closer match to TRBJ2-7, so the J assignment may be wrong. This CDR3 region has 18 residues. The germline V gene encodes CDR1 SGDLS and CDR2 YYNGEE. In nucleotides, the CDR3 is TGTGCCAGCAGCCATCCGATAGGGACCGCTACTTGGGGCTACGAGCAGTACTTC. Translation gives CASSHPIGTATWGYEQYF.

A few counts support this clone. The chain is built from TRBV5-1 and TRBJ2-5; D is ambiguous. The V and J ends lost 0 bases and 1 base respectively, with 16 bases between them. CDR3 length: 17 amino acids. Germline CDR1 reads SGHRS; CDR2 reads YFSETQ. CDR3 sequence reads: CASSLATRRTFQETQYF. In DNA form, the CDR3 reads TGCGCCAGCAGCTTGGCCACGAGGCGGACCTTCCAAGAGACCCAGTACTTC.

This clone has only a few counts. The genes are TRBV5-1 and TRBJ2-5, with 7 bases that match TRBD2. This CDR3 has 14 residues. V shed 0 bases, J shed 4 bases, and the junction held 3 bases outside the gene matches. Germline V gene lookup returns CDR1 SGHRS and CDR2 YFSETQ. CDR3 sequence: CASSLGTRRETQYF. The CDR3 DNA sequence: TGCGCCAGCAGCTTGGGGACTAGAAGAGAGACCCAGTACTTC.

This chain joins TRBV6-6 and TRBJ2-7; D gene unclear. CDR3 length: 15 amino acids. Germline assignment: CDR1 MNHNY and CDR2 SVGAGI (reference sequence). V lost 5 bases, J lost 2 bases, and 16 bases lay in between. The CDR3 region is CASSEVQTVPYEQYF. In nucleotides, the CDR3 is TGTGCCAGCAGTGAGGTCCAGACCGTCCCCTACGAGCAGTACTTC.

This clone has just a few counts. The chain links TRBV11-2 to TRBJ2-3, with no clear D. Trimming shortened V by 5 bases and J by 7 bases, and 10 bases separated the two germline ends. The germline V gene encodes CDR1 SGHAT and CDR2 FQNNGV. The CDR3 runs 12 residues. CDR3 nucleotides: TGTGCCAGCAGCCCGGGTGGGAATACGCAGTATTTT. Amino acids: CASSPGGNTQYF.

The chain employs TRBV6-5 and TRBJ1-2; D unresolved. The germline V and J ends were trimmed by 0 bases and 7 bases, with 9 bases remaining between them. Germline loops: CDR1 MNHEY, CDR2 SVGAGI. The CDR3 is 13 amino acids. The chain's CDR3 is CASSYSAAGGYTF. The CDR3 region has the DNA TGTGCCAGCAGTTACTCGGCAGCTGGTGGCTACACCTTC.

The chain has TRBV29-1 and TRBJ2-2, with TRBD2 as a possible D gene (5 bases). Germline V gives CDR1 SQVTM, CDR2 ANQGSEA. This CDR3 is 14 amino acids long. V was shortened by 4 bases and J by 7 bases, with 16 bases between the two germline ends. The CDR3 DNA reads TGCAGCGTTGGCTTGGCTAGCTTCAACGGGGAGCTGTTTTTT. Protein product: CSVGLASFNGELFF.

The chain recombines TRBV28 with TRBJ1-6, with unresolved D. The CDR3 contains 14 residues. The V gene's germline CDR1 is MDHEN and CDR2 SYDVKM. V was shortened by 6 bases and J by 5 bases, with 11 bases between the two germline ends. CDR3 in DNA: TGTGCCAGCAGAAGGGCAAGGGATAATTCACCCCTCCACTTT. Its translation: CASRRARDNSPLHF.

V gene TRBV30 combines with J gene TRBJ2-5, with D unclear. V dropped 1 base and J dropped 3 bases, with 0 bases sitting between them. The CDR3 totals 10 residues. Germline V gives CDR1 GTSNPN, CDR2 SVGIG (reference sequence). CDR3: CAWSEETQYF. CDR3 DNA: TGTGCCTGGAGTGAAGAGACCCAGTACTTC.

The CDR3 nucleotides are TGTGCCAGCAGCGCAGGTTTGGGACTCTTGAACACTGAAGCTTTCTTT. It encodes CASSAGLGLLNTEAFF. The rearrangement links TRBV9 to TRBJ1-1; tentative D call: TRBD1 (5 bases). The germline gives CDR1 SGDLS, CDR2 YYNGEE. The CDR3 loop spans 16 amino acids. The V end was cut by 3 bases, the J end by 0 bases, with 15 bases between.

This rearrangement joins TRBV7-2 to TRBJ2-5; 7 positions agree with TRBD1. The germline CDR1 and CDR2 sequences are SGHTA and FQGNSA. The V gene end was trimmed by 5 bases and the J gene end by 2 bases; junction bases not matched to a gene: 2. This CDR3 comprises 13 residues. CDR3 sequence: CASSQGQQETQYF. The CDR3 coding sequence is TGTGCCAGCAGCCAGGGACAGCAAGAGACCCAGTACTTC. Filled out from reference TRBV7-2 and TRBJ2-5, the complete variable domain reads GAGVSQSPSNKVTEKGKDVELRCDPISGHTALYWYRQSLGQGLEFLIYFQGNSAPDKSGLPSDRFSAERTGGSVSTLTIQRTQQEDSAVYLCASSQGQQETQYFGPGTRLLVL.

The chain carries TRBV11-2 and TRBJ2-5, with no clear D. V lost 6 bases to trimming and J lost 3 bases, with 11 bases between them. This CDR3 comprises 13 residues. Germline V gene sequence: CDR1 SGHAT, CDR2 FQNNGV. CDR3 residues: CASRQPAEETQYF. The CDR3 nucleotides read TGTGCCAGCAGACAACCGGCGGAAGAGACCCAGTACTTC.

This clone was counted between two and nine times. Other DNA sequences within the sample encode an identical CDR3. The genes are TRBV29-1 and TRBJ1-5, with TRBD1 as a possible D gene (5 bases). Trimming took 4 bases from V and 3 from J, leaving 7 bases between them. This CDR3 contains 12 residues. Germline assignment: CDR1 SQVTM and CDR2 ANQGSEA. CDR3 in amino acids: CSVGQSNQPQHF. CDR3 coding DNA: TGCAGCGTTGGACAGTCCAATCAGCCCCAGCATTTT.

The chain joins TRBV7-9 to TRBJ1-5, with D possibly TRBD1 on 6 matching bases. The CDR3 runs 16 residues. The V gene lost 5 bases and the J gene lost 2 bases, with 16 bases spanning the gap. The V gene's germline CDR1 is SEHNR and CDR2 FQNEAQ (reference sequence). The CDR3 loop is CASSGTGGLGNQPQHF. The DNA for the CDR3 is TGTGCCAGCAGCGGCACCGGGGGCCTTGGCAATCAGCCCCAGCATTTT.

This clone has more than one count but fewer than ten. The chain combines TRBV30 with TRBJ1-3; weak D call: TRBD1 (5 bases). The germline V gene encodes CDR1 GTSNPN and CDR2 SVGIG (reference sequence). The V and J ends lost 4 bases and 0 bases respectively, with 7 bases between them. CDR3 size: 13 residues. In DNA form, the CDR3 reads TGTGCCTGGATCAGGGCCTCTGGAAACACCATATATTTT. Encoded protein: CAWIRASGNTIYF.

V usage is TRBV27 and J usage is TRBJ2-3, with 8 bases matching TRBD2. The germline CDR1 and CDR2 sequences are MNHEY and SMNVEV (reference sequence). The V segment lost 1 base and the J segment 0 bases; nucleotides outside the gene matches: 3. The CDR3 loop spans 16 amino acids. In DNA, the CDR3 is TGTGCCAGCAGTTTATTTGTAGCGGGAAGCACAGATACGCAGTATTTT. It yields the protein CASSLFVAGSTDTQYF.

This clone was detected only a few times. The gene calls are TRBV28 and TRBJ2-7; D perhaps matches TRBD1 (5 bases). The CDR3 covers 13 residues. V lost 4 bases to trimming and J lost 3 bases, with 10 bases between them. From germline, CDR1 is MDHEN and CDR2 SYDVKM. CDR3: CASSSTAHYEQYF. Written as DNA, the CDR3 is TGTGCCAGCAGTTCGACAGCTCACTACGAGCAGTACTTC.

The chain has TRBV11-3 and TRBJ2-3, with D unresolved. The germline V gene encodes CDR1 SGHNT and CDR2 YENEEA. Deletions cut 5 bases from V and 2 bases from J, with 5 bases between. This CDR3 contains 12 residues. The CDR3, as DNA: TGTGCCAGCAGCCGGACCACAGATACGCAGTATTTT. Residues: CASSRTTDTQYF.

V gene TRBV25-1 combines with J gene TRBJ2-7; TRBD2 matches at 7 bases. V lost 4 bases, J lost 3 bases, and 9 bases stayed unmatched. This CDR3 region has 15 residues. CDR1 and CDR2 (germline): MGHDK, SYGVNS. The CDR3 here is CASSGGGEGIYEQYF. The CDR3 DNA reads TGTGCCAGCAGTGGCGGAGGGGAGGGGATCTACGAGCAGTACTTC.

J is TRBJ2-3 and V is TRBV4-3; 9 bases line up with TRBD2. The V segment lost 1 base and the J segment 0 bases; nucleotides outside the gene matches: 5. CDR3 length equals 17 residues. Germline-derived CDR1 and CDR2 are LGHNA and YSLEER. CDR3 region: CASSQGRGGRSTDTQYF. CDR3 DNA sequence: TGCGCCAGCAGCCAAGGGCGGGGGGGCAGGAGCACAGATACGCAGTATTTT.

Comment on this clone: This specimen includes other DNA sequences encoding the same CDR3. The J gene is TRBJ2-7, the V gene TRBV7-9; D gene unclear. CDR3 length equals 14 residues. Trimming removed 0 bases from V and 1 base from J, with 7 bases in between. Germline V CDR1 and CDR2: SEHNR, FQNEAQ (reference sequence). The CDR3 sequence is CASSLAGTSYEQYF. The CDR3 nucleotides are TGTGCCAGCAGCTTAGCGGGCACATCCTACGAGCAGTACTTC.